The source of this T cell receptor beta chain is a study of response to subunit inactivated influenza vaccine. The CDR3 has 15 residues. Germline CDR1 reads MNHEY; CDR2 reads SVGEGT. V was pared by 2 bases and J by 5 bases, with 14 bases between. Whole-study results and caveats: The authors suggested that every seasonal influenza vaccination recruits few new T cells.

Via MiXCR, TCRdb re-called the RT-PCR reads, giving one row per CDR3 protein. The sample lists under 500,000 distinct CDR3 sequences, 11% occurring once. On this clonotype: The antigen is not known.

The V and J genes are TRBV6-2 or TRBV6-3 and TRBJ2-3, with D perhaps matching TRBD2 (6 bases). Sequenced here: PBMCs from blood, sampled roughly 45 days after vaccination. The receptor was isolated from a man aged 45-65 years who received an inactivated influenza vaccine. The CDR3 here is CASSYRGLRRDTQYF. As DNA, the CDR3 is TGTGCCAGCAGTTACAGGGGACTGAGAAGAGATACGCAGTATTTT.